Listed below are T cell receptor beta chains from one sample, sequenced in a study of blood T cell repertoires in COVID-19. Method: immunoSEQ multiplex PCR; TCRdb's copy keeps in-frame clones and lacks some. The sample gives around 300,000 clones, under 90% of which show up once; 1.5% to 2% is in the top ten. Sequenced sample: PBMCs or T cells enriched from blood (not recorded which). Receptors originate from a woman aged 40 to 49 who had recovered from COVID-19. The CDR3 runs from the conserved cysteine through the conserved F or W.

length	V	J	CDR3
16	TRBV29-1	TRBJ2-1	CSVEGGVKGSYNEQFF
16	TRBV3-1/TRBV3-2	TRBJ2-5	CASSQGMASGGETQYF
13	TRBV25-1	TRBJ1-1	CASSELGSTEAFF
17	TRBV7-9	TRBJ2-3	CASSPERGKPSTDTQYF
13	TRBV2	TRBJ2-1	CASTSGRDNEQFF
13	TRBV7-9	TRBJ1-1	CASSLAVDTEAFF
15	TRBV5-1	TRBJ1-1	CASSLAGDLSTEAFF
12	TRBV3-1/TRBV3-2	TRBJ1-2	CASSRSNRGYTF
12	TRBV6-5	TRBJ1-2	CASSDSNYGYTF
16	TRBV11-1	TRBJ2-3	CASSLGTSGRADTQYF
15	TRBV4-2	TRBJ1-6	CASSQGTGGDSPLHF
14	TRBV7-9	TRBJ2-5	CASSPSGGTETQYF
15	TRBV11-1	TRBJ2-2	CASSQAGQNTGELFF
14	TRBV6-1	TRBJ1-1	CASSERAGMAEAFF
15	TRBV6-1	TRBJ1-1	CASTTFSGVDTEAFF
16	TRBV4-1	TRBJ1-3	CASSQGSGRTGNTIYF
15	TRBV12-5	TRBJ1-6	CASGLLQGYNSPLHF
15	TRBV3-1/TRBV3-2	TRBJ1-2	CASSQEQGIDYGYTF
13	TRBV19	TRBJ1-2	CASSIRENYGYTF
14	TRBV5-8	TRBJ1-1	CASSYGTGNTEAFF
16	TRBV7-9	TRBJ1-2	CASSWIPGQGTYGYTF
15	TRBV6-5	TRBJ1-4	CASNPPGRFNEKLFF
15	TRBV5-1	TRBJ2-1	CASSLATGAYNEQFF
15	TRBV18	TRBJ1-4	CASSLAEGGNEKLFF
13	TRBV6-5	TRBJ1-2	CASSPRSPPGYTF
14	TRBV2	TRBJ1-2	CASSEVSGNYGYTF
13	TRBV7-9	TRBJ2-7	CASSPNGGYEQYF
15	TRBV5-1	TRBJ1-2	CASSLVGTVNYGYTF
15	TRBV5-1	TRBJ2-5	CASSLGGTSLETQYF
15	TRBV5-1	TRBJ1-2	CASSLALGVGYGYTF
16	TRBV24-1	TRBJ2-3	CATSDTGGARTDTQYF
13	TRBV25-1	TRBJ1-6	CASTGQGSSPLHF
15	TRBV9	TRBJ2-3	CASSVASGNTDTQYF
13	TRBV9	TRBJ1-5	CASSEQGDQPQHF
15	TRBV6-5	TRBJ2-6	CASGLWGSGANVLTF
16	TRBV5-4	TRBJ1-1	CASSLAAGQLNTEAFF
14	TRBV7-2	TRBJ2-5	CASSYSGSQETQYF
16	TRBV11-1	TRBJ2-1	CASSPRGLAGGAGQFF
15	TRBV9	TRBJ1-1	CASSLKSSRNTEAFF
15	TRBV9	TRBJ2-7	CASSVGEALRDEQYF
15	TRBV6-5	TRBJ2-7	CASSPVAGGRYEQYF
15	TRBV11-3	TRBJ2-1	CASSYTSGGSNEQFF
21	TRBV12-5	TRBJ2-1	CASGLANLPLSGRASHNEQFF
14	TRBV4-1	TRBJ1-2	CASSQVGQNYGYTF
15	TRBV5-1	TRBJ2-7	CASSLLAGGEDEQYF
15	TRBV28	TRBJ1-1	CASSLGGRMNTEAFF
15	TRBV19	TRBJ1-1	CASSIPGGTNTEAFF
14	TRBV2	TRBJ1-2	CASSGLTGGGGYTF
15	TRBV10-3	TRBJ1-5	CAISESGQLNQPQHF
17	TRBV28	TRBJ1-6	CASSLGLFSSYNSPLHF
14	TRBV2	TRBJ1-2	CASREDSTFYGYTF
14	TRBV13	TRBJ1-2	CASSLVGQGGGYTF
13	TRBV5-1	TRBJ1-2	CASSRSANYGYTF
14	TRBV5-1	TRBJ2-5	CASSLAGVGETQYF
15	TRBV6-5	TRBJ1-5	CASSYSSRRNQPQHF
15	TRBV18	TRBJ2-7	CASSPQPGGSYEQYF